The T cell receptor (beta chain) under discussion was sequenced for a study of shared clonotypes between healthy human individuals. In the authors' workflow: Junction-only immunoSEQ sequences carried no quality scores, so filtering differed. TCRdb keeps only in-frame clones here, not all; method: immunoSEQ multiplex PCR. The V and J calls and clone size are taken from that table; D and trimming were inferred from the DNA. The sample lists around 500,000 clones; about four fifths were seen once. Everyone who donated was a Caucasian adult who lived in Nashville, Tennessee. The CDR3 contains 14 residues. In germline, CDR1 is LNHNV, CDR2 YYDKDF (reference sequence). V was cut by 0 bases and J by 7 bases, with 13 bases left in between.

The TCR comes from a woman between 40 and 55 years old in good health. Some clones in this sample may be carry-over from other donors' samples. Sequences were obtained from PBMCs. The chain links TRBV15 to TRBJ2-7, with a possible D match to TRBD1 (5 bases). In nucleotides, the CDR3 is TGTGCCACCAGCAGAGAGCTTTCGTACAGGGAGCAGTACTTC. This translates into CATSRELSYREQYF.